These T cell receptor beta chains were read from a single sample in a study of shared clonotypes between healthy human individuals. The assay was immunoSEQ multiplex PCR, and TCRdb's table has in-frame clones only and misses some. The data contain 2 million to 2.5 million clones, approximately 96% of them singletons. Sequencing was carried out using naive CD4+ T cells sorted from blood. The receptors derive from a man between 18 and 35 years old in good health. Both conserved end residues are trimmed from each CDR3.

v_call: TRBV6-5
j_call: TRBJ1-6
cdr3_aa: ASSDGTYNSPLH

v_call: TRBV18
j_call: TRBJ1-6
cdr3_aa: ASSQSRDLNSPLH

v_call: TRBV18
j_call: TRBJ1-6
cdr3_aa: ASSPGEDSPLH

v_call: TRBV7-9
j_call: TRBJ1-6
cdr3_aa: ASNLDNQNSPLH

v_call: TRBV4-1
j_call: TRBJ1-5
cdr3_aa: ASSQGSLTAPGINQPQH

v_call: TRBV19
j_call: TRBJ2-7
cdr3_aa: ASSTQGAYEQY

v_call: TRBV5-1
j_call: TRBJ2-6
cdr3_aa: ASSTQGAQFTGANVLT

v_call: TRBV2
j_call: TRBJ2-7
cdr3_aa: ASILDRSSYEQY

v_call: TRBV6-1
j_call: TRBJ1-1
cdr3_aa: ASSEGTGLHTEAF

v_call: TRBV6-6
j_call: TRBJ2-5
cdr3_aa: ASSGRGMRETQY

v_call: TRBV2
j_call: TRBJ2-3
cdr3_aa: ASSGGRGTDTQY

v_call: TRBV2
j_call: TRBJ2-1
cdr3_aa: ASSSRQAYGGNEQF

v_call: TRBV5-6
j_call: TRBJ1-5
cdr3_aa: ASSLGQGYSNQPQH

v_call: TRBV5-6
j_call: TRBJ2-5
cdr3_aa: ASSPVRGLETQY

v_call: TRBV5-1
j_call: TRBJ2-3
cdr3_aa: ASQVHGDTDTQY

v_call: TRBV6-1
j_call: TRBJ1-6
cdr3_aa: ASRGSLGQPLH

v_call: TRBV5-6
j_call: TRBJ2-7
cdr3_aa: ASSHRGVEQY

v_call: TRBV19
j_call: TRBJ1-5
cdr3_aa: ASTTGFNQPQH

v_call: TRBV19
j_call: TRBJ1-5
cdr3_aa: ASRMGQGVQPQH

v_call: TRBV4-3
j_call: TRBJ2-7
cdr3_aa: ASSQLRGSSYEQY

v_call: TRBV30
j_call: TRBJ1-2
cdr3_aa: AWSVSDRSFDGGYT

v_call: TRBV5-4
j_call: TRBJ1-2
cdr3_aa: ASSLVWGAAS